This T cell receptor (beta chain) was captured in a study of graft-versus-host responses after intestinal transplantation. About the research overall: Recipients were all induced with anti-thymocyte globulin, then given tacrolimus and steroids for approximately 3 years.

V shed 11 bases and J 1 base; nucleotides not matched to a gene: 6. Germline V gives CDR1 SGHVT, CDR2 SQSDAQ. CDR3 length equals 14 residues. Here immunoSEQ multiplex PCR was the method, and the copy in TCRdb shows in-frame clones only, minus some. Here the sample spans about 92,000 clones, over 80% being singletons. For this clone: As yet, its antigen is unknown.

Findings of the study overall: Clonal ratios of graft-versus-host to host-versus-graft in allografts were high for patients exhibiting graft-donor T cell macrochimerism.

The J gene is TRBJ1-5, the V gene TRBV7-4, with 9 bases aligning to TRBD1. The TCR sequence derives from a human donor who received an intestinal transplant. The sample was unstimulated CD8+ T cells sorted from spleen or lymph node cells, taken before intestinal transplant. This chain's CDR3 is CAPRDRVSNQPQHF. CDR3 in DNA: TGTGCCCCCCGGGACAGGGTGAGCAATCAGCCCCAGCATTTT.